This passage covers 13 T cell receptor beta chains from one sample sequenced in a study of Ad26.COV2.S vaccination and SARS-CoV-2 variants. Libraries were prepared by immunoSEQ multiplex PCR; TCRdb keeps only in-frame clonotypes and omits some of them. In the table there are 150,000 to 200,000 clones, around 85% of which are singletons. Sequences were derived from peripheral blood, sampled after recovery from COVID-19. These receptors were taken from a human donor who had recovered from COVID-19.

This clone was seen a single time. This CDR3 reads CASSQDQGGYTF. CDR3 coding DNA: TGTGCCAGCAGCCAAGATCAGGGGGGCTACACCTTC. V is TRBV3-1 (or the pseudogene TRBV3-2) and J is TRBJ1-2, with a weak D call TRBD1 (6 bases). In germline, CDR1 is LGHDT, CDR2 YNNKEL (reference sequence). Trimming removed 0 bases at V and 8 bases at J, with 7 bases between. This CDR3 contains 12 residues.

The rearrangement uses TRBV5-1 and TRBJ2-2; 7 nucleotides line up with TRBD2. V shed 5 bases and J 0 bases; nucleotides not matched to a gene: 4. This CDR3 contains 15 residues. The germline V gene has CDR1 SGHRS and CDR2 YFSETQ. This chain's CDR3 is CASSPGGPNTGELFF. CDR3 nucleotide sequence: TGCGCCAGCAGTCCGGGAGGCCCGAACACCGGGGAGCTGTTTTTT.

The gene calls are TRBV15 and TRBJ2-1; D possibly corresponds to TRBD2 (5 bases). The CDR3 length is 16 residues. With 1 base removed from V and 1 base from J, the gap between germline ends came to 11 bases. Germline CDR1 and CDR2: LNHNV and YYDKDF (reference sequence). The CDR3 DNA sequence: TGTGCCACCAGCAGAGGCCTCAGCGGATCCTACAATGAGCAGTTCTTC. It codes for CATSRGLSGSYNEQFF.

This sequence joins TRBV11-3 and TRBJ2-1; a weak D match, TRBD1 (5 bases). CDR3 length equals 13 residues. CDR1 is SGHNT and CDR2 is YENEEA in the germline V gene. Trimming pared 2 bases from V and 6 bases from J, leaving 8 bases between. The CDR3 loop reads CASSLRTGNEQFF. CDR3 in DNA: TGTGCCAGCAGCTTAAGAACAGGCAATGAGCAGTTCTTC.

There are a few counts of this clone. The chain combines TRBV5-1 with TRBJ1-4; 7 bases are shared with TRBD1. Germline trimming cut 3 bases from V and 8 bases from J; bases unmatched to any gene: 10. CDR3 size: 15 residues. Germline V CDR1 and CDR2: SGHRS, YFSETQ. For the CDR3, the DNA is TGCGCCAGCAGCTCTGGACAGGAAAGTCTAGAAAAACTGTTTTTT. Protein: CASSSGQESLEKLFF. Full variable domain (rest looked up from reference TRBV5-1 and TRBJ1-4): KAGVTQTPRYLIKTRGQQVTLSCSPISGHRSVSWYQQTPGQGLQFLFEYFSETQRNKGNFPGRFSGRQFSNSRSEMNVSTLELGDSALYLCASSSGQESLEKLFFGSGTQLSVL.

The gene calls are TRBV5-1 and TRBJ2-3, with 13 bases aligning to TRBD2. V dropped 4 bases and J dropped 3; count of bases not matched to a gene: 8. The CDR3 loop spans 17 amino acids. Germline V gene lookup returns CDR1 SGHRS and CDR2 YFSETQ. The CDR3 here is CASSPGLAGTLTDTQYF. CDR3 nucleotide sequence: TGCGCCAGCAGCCCGGGACTAGCGGGGACGTTGACAGATACGCAGTATTTT. The whole variable domain, remainder taken from reference TRBV5-1 and TRBJ2-3, is KAGVTQTPRYLIKTRGQQVTLSCSPISGHRSVSWYQQTPGQGLQFLFEYFSETQRNKGNFPGRFSGRQFSNSRSEMNVSTLELGDSALYLCASSPGLAGTLTDTQYFGPGTRLTVL.

Remarks on this clone: This CDR3 is also generated by other DNA sequences in the sample. The rearrangement joins TRBV5-1 to TRBJ1-1, with TRBD1 identical over 7 bases. Germline V gene sequence: CDR1 SGHRS, CDR2 YFSETQ. The trim removed 2 bases at V and 5 bases at J, leaving 6 bases unmatched. The CDR3 runs 14 residues. CDR3 loop: CASSLTGVGTEAFF. The DNA of the CDR3 is TGCGCCAGCAGCTTAACAGGGGTAGGGACTGAAGCTTTCTTT.

The J gene is TRBJ2-5, the V gene TRBV7-3; 10 bases line up with TRBD1. Germline-derived CDR1 and CDR2 are SGHTA and FQGTGA. With 5 bases clipped from V and 9 bases from J, the junction kept 12 bases outside the gene matches. The CDR3 contains 15 residues. This CDR3 is CASSITGTGATAQYF. DNA of the CDR3: TGTGCCAGCAGCATTACCGGGACAGGGGCCACGGCCCAGTACTTC.

The genes are TRBV2 and TRBJ2-3, with TRBD2 matching over 8 bases. The J segment lost 3 bases and the V segment lost 7 bases, leaving 3 bases of the junction unmatched. The length of the CDR3 is 13 residues. CDR1 and CDR2 (germline): SNHLY, FYNNEI. The CDR3 loop is CASTGRATDTQYF. The CDR3 nucleotides read TGTGCCAGCACCGGGAGGGCGACAGATACGCAGTATTTT. Combining the CDR3 with reference TRBV2 and TRBJ2-3 gives the whole variable domain EPEVTQTPSHQVTQMGQEVILRCVPISNHLYFYWYRQILGQKVEFLVSFYNNEISEKSEIFDDQFSVERPDGSNFTLKIRSTKLEDSAMYFCASTGRATDTQYFGPGTRLTVL.

The chain combines TRBV5-8 with TRBJ1-1; 8 positions match TRBD1. Germline values: CDR1 SGHTS, CDR2 YDEGEE. Trimming took 9 bases from V and 1 from J; bases not matched to a gene: 11. This CDR3 has 15 amino acids. CDR3 sequence: CATGYQGAENTEAFF. The CDR3 DNA follows: TGTGCCACCGGATATCAGGGGGCGGAGAACACTGAAGCTTTCTTT.

This chain connects TRBV4-1 to TRBJ1-4; possible D gene TRBD1, 5 bases. The CDR3 is 16 amino acids. With 0 bases removed from V and 8 bases from J, the gap between germline ends came to 16 bases. Germline V gene sequence: CDR1 MGHRA, CDR2 YSYEKL. As DNA, the CDR3 is TGCGCCAGCAGCCAAGATGGGTCAGGGACCAAGGAAAAACTGTTTTTT. This translates into CASSQDGSGTKEKLFF.

The genes are TRBV5-6 and TRBJ2-1; D is undetermined. This CDR3 is 13 amino acids long. Per germline, CDR1 SGHDT and CDR2 YYEEEE. V was trimmed by 5 bases and J by 4 bases, leaving 10 bases between them. CDR3 nucleotides: TGTGCCAGCAGTTGGACGGAGTACAATGAGCAGTTCTTC. Protein: CASSWTEYNEQFF.

The genes are TRBV12-2 and TRBJ2-7; TRBD2, the table's D call, was not compared with the DNA. TRBV12-2 is a pseudogene locus. This CDR3 has 14 amino acids. The CDR3 region is CASRLSNRAYEQYF. CDR3 DNA: TGTGCAAGTCGCTTGTCTAATAGAGCCTACGAGCAGTACTTC.